These 3 T cell receptor beta chains were sequenced from one sample in a study of cytomegalovirus exposure and HLA in healthy donors. The primer mix had 60 Vbeta and 13 Jbeta primers. Assay: immunoSEQ multiplex PCR; the TCRdb copy retains only in-frame clones and omits some. The sample contains under 200,000 clones, 70% to 90% of which appear only once. Sequencing was carried out using PBMCs. The receptors shown here come from a man younger than 40 in good health and CMV-seropositive.

This chain joins TRBV27 and TRBJ1-2; 11 positions match TRBD1. After removal of 5 bases from V and 6 bases from J, the junction contained 2 bases not matched to a gene. The CDR3 is 13 residues long. Per germline, CDR1 MNHEY and CDR2 SMNVEV (reference sequence). Written as DNA, the CDR3 is TGTGCCAGCAGTGAGGACAGGGGGCATGGCTACACCTTC. Protein product: CASSEDRGHGYTF.

This clone was found once. This sequence joins TRBV5-4 and TRBJ2-1, with TRBD2 matching over 7 bases. V trimming: 4 bases; J trimming: 5 bases; junction bases outside the gene matches: 12. The CDR3 length is 16 residues. The germline V gene has CDR1 SGHNT and CDR2 YYREEE (reference sequence). The CDR3, as DNA: TGTGCCAGCAGCCCCGGCGGGGGTGCCCCGAACAATGAGCAGTTCTTC. It is translated as CASSPGGGAPNNEQFF.

The chain uses TRBV19 and TRBJ1-1; no firm D call. The CDR3 runs to 15 residues. Germline CDR1 and CDR2: LNHDA and SQIVND (reference sequence). V gave up 5 bases and J gave up 6 bases, with 19 bases separating them. The CDR3, as DNA: TGTGCCAGTAGTCGAGGCGGGCAGAAGTCATCTGAAGCTTTCTTT. This translates into CASSRGGQKSSEAFF.